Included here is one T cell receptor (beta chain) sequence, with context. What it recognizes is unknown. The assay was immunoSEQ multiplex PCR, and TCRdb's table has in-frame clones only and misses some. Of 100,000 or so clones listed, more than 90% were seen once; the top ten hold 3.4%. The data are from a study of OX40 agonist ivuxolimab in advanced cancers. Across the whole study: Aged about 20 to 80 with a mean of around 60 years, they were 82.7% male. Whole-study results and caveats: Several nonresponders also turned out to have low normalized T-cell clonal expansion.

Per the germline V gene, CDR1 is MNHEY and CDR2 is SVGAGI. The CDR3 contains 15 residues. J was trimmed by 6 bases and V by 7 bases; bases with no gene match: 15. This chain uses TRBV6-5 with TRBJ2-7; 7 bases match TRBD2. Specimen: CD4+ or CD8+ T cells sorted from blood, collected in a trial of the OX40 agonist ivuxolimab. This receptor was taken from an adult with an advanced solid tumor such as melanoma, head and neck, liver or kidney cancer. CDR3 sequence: CASKLVTGGKGEQYF. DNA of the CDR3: TGTGCCAGCAAGCTCGTAACGGGGGGTAAGGGCGAGCAGTACTTC.